The entry below describes one T cell receptor (beta chain). What it binds is unknown. The data stem from a study of hypomethylating agent response in myelodysplastic syndrome. Overall study: Patients with myelodysplastic syndrome were roughly 9 male and 2 female. Of ten to eleven patients, roughly 5 carried TET2, the most frequent mutation.

Whole-study findings and limits: After hypomethylating agent treatment, diversity and clonality showed no significant change, overall or by response.

Only in-frame clones appear in the TCRdb table, and some are missing; sequencing was by immunoSEQ multiplex PCR. The top ten clones hold roughly 18% of a sample with approximately 1,600 clones, 83% of them seen once. Germline V CDR1 and CDR2: SGDLS, YYNGEE. The CDR3 extends over 15 amino acids. V was trimmed by 0 bases and J by 0 bases, leaving 9 bases between them. The sequencing used bone marrow, collected before or after starting hypomethylating agent treatment for myelodysplastic syndrome (not recorded which). The receptor comes from a human donor with myelodysplastic syndrome. V usage is TRBV9 and J usage is TRBJ1-1; the D is unclear. The CDR3 is CASSVGPGMNTEAFF. CDR3 nucleotides: TGTGCCAGCAGCGTAGGTCCGGGGATGAACACTGAAGCTTTCTTT.